A selection of T cell receptor beta chains follows, all from one sample in a study of T cell responses to AZD1222 COVID-19 vaccine. The repertoire was sequenced with immunoSEQ multiplex PCR; TCRdb's copy has only in-frame clones and lacks some. The table has 110,000 to 150,000 clones, around 93% seen once. The material was peripheral blood, obtained on day 0 of AZD1222 vaccination. These receptors all come from an adult in good health. CDR3s include the opening cysteine and the closing phenylalanine or tryptophan. The D gene is left open where the match is weak. Clone size is given for some rows only: seen once, a few or many times, or a class if the clone is expanded.

abundance	j_gene	d_gene	v_gene	CDR3nt	CDR3aa
.	TRBJ2-7	.	TRBV6-2/TRBV6-3	TGTGCCAGCAGTACCATCAGAAGCTACGGGGCGTGGCAGTACTTC	CASSTIRSYGAWQYF
.	TRBJ1-2	TRBD1	TRBV12-3/TRBV12-4	TGTGCCAGCAGTTGGACAGGGAATGGCTACACCTTC	CASSWTGNGYTF
.	TRBJ1-1	.	TRBV19	TGTGCCAGTAGTATGACGGGAATCAACACTGAAGCTTTCTTT	CASSMTGINTEAFF
.	TRBJ2-7	.	TRBV2	TGTGCCAGCAGGTACAGGCTCTACGAGCAGTACTTC	CASRYRLYEQYF
.	TRBJ1-2	.	TRBV19	TGTGCCACTCCAAAAGGCGGCGGCTACACCTTC	CATPKGGGYTF
.	TRBJ1-2	.	TRBV11-2	TGTGCCAGCAGCTCCTTGCGGGCTAACTATGGCTACACCTTC	CASSSLRANYGYTF
.	TRBJ2-1	.	TRBV6-6	TGTGCCAGCAGCCCGAGTGGGTTTGCGGGGCAGTTCTTC	CASSPSGFAGQFF
.	TRBJ1-2	TRBD1	TRBV7-9	TGTGCCAGCAGCCAGGGACAGGAGGACTCAATTTATGGCTACACCTTC	CASSQGQEDSIYGYTF
.	TRBJ2-5	.	TRBV7-7	TGTGCTAGCAGCTTAGGTCTAGCGCAAGAGACCCAGTACTTC	CASSLGLAQETQYF
.	TRBJ2-7	TRBD1	TRBV7-3	TGTGCCAGCAGCCCTGGGACAGCTACCTACGAGCAGTACTTC	CASSPGTATYEQYF
.	TRBJ1-5	TRBD1	TRBV19	TGTGCCAGTAGCCCGGACAGGGGGCTCAACAATCAGCCCCAGCATTTT	CASSPDRGLNNQPQHF
once	TRBJ2-3	TRBD2	TRBV4-1	TGCGCCAGCAGCCAAGTCTTGCGGGAGCCAAGCACAGATACGCAGTATTTT	CASSQVLREPSTDTQYF
.	TRBJ2-3	TRBD2	TRBV4-2	TGTGCCAGCAGCCCCCTAGCGGGGGGCTGGCCTAGCACAGATACGCAGTATTTT	CASSPLAGGWPSTDTQYF
.	TRBJ1-4	.	TRBV7-2	TGTGCCAGCAGCTTAGGAGTCTCGAGAACCCAAAAACTGTTTTTT	CASSLGVSRTQKLFF
.	TRBJ1-5	TRBD1	TRBV4-1	TGCGCCAGCAGCCCTACCACAGGGGCCGGCAGTCAGCCCCAGCATTTT	CASSPTTGAGSQPQHF